This T cell receptor (beta chain) emerged from a study of blood T cell repertoires in COVID-19. Whole-study context: Sites in the United States, Italy and Spain provided acute and convalescent COVID-19 samples. Sample material is recorded as cDNA or gDNA derived from T cells, B-cell-depleted T cells, or PBMCs.

The CDR3 extends over 17 amino acids. V shed 5 bases, J shed 3 bases, and the junction held 7 bases outside the gene matches. Germline CDR1 is MNHEY and CDR2 is SMNVEV (reference sequence). In the original analysis: Estimates of nucleated cell counts were drawn from the amplification of reference gene primers. Libraries were prepared by immunoSEQ multiplex PCR; TCRdb keeps only in-frame clonotypes and omits some of them. V and J calls and clone size are those listed in that table; D and trimming were worked out from the DNA. The sample carries 53,000 or so clones, around 80% recorded once. The sample consisted of peripheral blood. The V call is TRBV27, the J call TRBJ2-1; 13 positions agree with TRBD2. This sequence originates from a man aged 55-75 years with acute or convalescent COVID-19. CDR3 nucleotides: TGTGCCAGCAGTCCACATCGGACTAGCGGGAGCTACAATGAGCAGTTCTTC. Translated: CASSPHRTSGSYNEQFF.